A selection of T cell receptor beta chains follows, all from one sample in a study of control samples from healthy donors and cancer patients. This table comes from immunoSEQ multiplex PCR, and its TCRdb copy is limited to in-frame clones, with some not included. Among fewer than 80,000 clones listed, nearly 90% were seen once. Sequencing used PBMCs. The receptors derive from a man in his sixties with colorectal cancer. The CDR3 runs from the conserved cysteine through the conserved F or W. Fields, in order: CDR3 length, V gene, J gene, CDR3 protein.

14	TRBV6-5	TRBJ1-6	CASSYRRDSSPLHF
13	TRBV7-9	TRBJ1-6	CASTTEGNSPLHF
17	TRBV19	TRBJ1-5	CASTHRDRPYSNQPQHF
14	TRBV6-2/TRBV6-3	TRBJ1-3	CASSSSVPGNTIYF
15	TRBV3-1/TRBV3-2	TRBJ2-6	CASSQEGSGANVLTF
16	TRBV5-1	TRBJ2-3	CASSLRSGGKTDTQYF
12	TRBV6-5	TRBJ2-5	CASTSNGETQYF
14	TRBV6-5	TRBJ2-5	CASRRGLDAETQYF
15	TRBV29-1	TRBJ1-1	CSVEDPVRGFAEAFF
11	TRBV5-4	TRBJ1-2	CASSPGHGYTF
15	TRBV7-8	TRBJ2-3	CASSQHWEGPDTQYF
13	TRBV19	TRBJ2-1	CASTPSLYNEQFF
16	TRBV7-6	TRBJ2-5	CASSFPQGTGRETQYF
15	TRBV4-3	TRBJ1-3	CASSQGHNKADTIYF
15	TRBV4-2	TRBJ1-4	CASSQEKATNEKLFF
15	TRBV11-3	TRBJ1-4	CASSASGRTNEKLFF
13	TRBV12-3/TRBV12-4	TRBJ2-5	CASRDGGDETQYF
15	TRBV7-9	TRBJ2-3	CASSLDDRPTDTQYF
17	TRBV6-4	TRBJ2-3	CASSDTRLAGGTDTQYF
14	TRBV3-1/TRBV3-2	TRBJ1-6	CASSLMGINSPLHF
16	TRBV2	TRBJ2-2	CASSHGTGPNTGELFF
13	TRBV28	TRBJ2-7	CASSLEGPYEQYF
15	TRBV6-5	TRBJ1-3	CASLPLISSGNTIYF
15	TRBV7-3	TRBJ1-3	CASSPGGLSGNTIYF
13	TRBV7-7	TRBJ2-1	CASSWDTNNEQFF
13	TRBV19	TRBJ2-3	CASSIRLADTQYF
14	TRBV14	TRBJ1-6	CASSQDVINSPLHF
16	TRBV4-1	TRBJ2-7	CASSQGDDRLLYEQYF
12	TRBV2	TRBJ1-2	CASSDSNYGYTF
16	TRBV4-2	TRBJ1-4	CASSLLTGRLNEKLFF
13	TRBV6-5	TRBJ1-4	CASTGTGNEKLFF
16	TRBV18	TRBJ2-1	CASSPPHQGALNEQFF
16	TRBV29-1	TRBJ2-5	CSVAQGRSRAAETQYF
15	TRBV6-5	TRBJ2-7	CASSNLGGRSYEQYF
18	TRBV10-2	TRBJ1-2	CASSESATGSDVDYGYTF
14	TRBV19	TRBJ1-1	CASSIRGQGLKAFF
18	TRBV9	TRBJ2-6	CANPDRGPFFSGANVLTF
14	TRBV7-9	TRBJ1-5	CASSRTGSNQPQHF
17	TRBV10-1	TRBJ2-2	CASSESRTTKNTGELFF
13	TRBV9	TRBJ2-1	CASSLTTGNEQFF
14	TRBV6-5	TRBJ2-3	CAIMGGGSTDTQYF
14	TRBV7-3	TRBJ2-2	CASSPPGLSTELFF
15	TRBV5-1	TRBJ2-2	CASSLMVIKAGELFF
17	TRBV4-2	TRBJ2-1	CASSQDITQELYNEQFF
15	TRBV9	TRBJ1-2	CASSATLGPPDGYTF
13	TRBV11-2	TRBJ1-2	CASSAWTGGGYTF